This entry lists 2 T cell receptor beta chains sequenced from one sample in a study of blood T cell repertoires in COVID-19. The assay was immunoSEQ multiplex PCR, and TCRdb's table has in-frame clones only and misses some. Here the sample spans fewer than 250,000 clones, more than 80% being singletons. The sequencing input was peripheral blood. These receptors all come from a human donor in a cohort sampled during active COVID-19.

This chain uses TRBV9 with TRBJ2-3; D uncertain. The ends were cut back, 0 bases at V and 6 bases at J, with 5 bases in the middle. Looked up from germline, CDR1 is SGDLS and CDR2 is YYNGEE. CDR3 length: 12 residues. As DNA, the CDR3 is TGTGCCAGCAGCGTAGACGGGGATACGCAGTATTTT. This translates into CASSVDGDTQYF.

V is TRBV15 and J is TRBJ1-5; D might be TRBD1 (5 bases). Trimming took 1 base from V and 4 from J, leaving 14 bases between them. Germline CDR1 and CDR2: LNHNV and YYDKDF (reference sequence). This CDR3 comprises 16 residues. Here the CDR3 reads CATSRGVGDGNQPQHF. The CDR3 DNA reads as TGTGCCACCAGCAGAGGGGTAGGGGATGGGAATCAGCCCCAGCATTTT.